This T cell receptor beta chain is from a study of CD8+CD57+ T cells in acquired aplastic anemia. General observations from the study: With respect to CD8+ Simpson's diversity, patients and controls did not differ significantly. Patients and controls were found to share twenty-nine CD8+ CDR3 sequences.

The CDR3 runs 16 residues. V was pared by 10 bases and J by 3 bases, with 13 bases of the junction left unmatched. Per the germline V gene, CDR1 is ENHRY and CDR2 is SYGVKD. About this clonotype itself: No antigen is known for it.

All patients picked for sequencing had shown, by flow cytometry, an expansion of CD8+CD57+ cells. Template material for TCR beta VDJ and CDR3 profiling consisted of genomic DNA. MiXCR was run by TCRdb on the reads, yielding one entry per CDR3 protein. The table has roughly 80,000 distinct CDR3 sequences, about 70% seen once; the top ten hold about 82%. Sequencing was done on a sample of sorted CD4+, CD8+, or CD8+CD57+ T cells (not recorded which) from PBMCs. This sequence originates from a human donor with aplastic anemia. The chain recombines TRBV10-3 with TRBJ2-1, with 9 bases aligning to TRBD2. The DNA of the CDR3 is TGTGCCACCGCCTCGGGGCGGGAGGGCCACTACAATGAGCAGTTCTTC. Its translation is CATASGREGHYNEQFF.